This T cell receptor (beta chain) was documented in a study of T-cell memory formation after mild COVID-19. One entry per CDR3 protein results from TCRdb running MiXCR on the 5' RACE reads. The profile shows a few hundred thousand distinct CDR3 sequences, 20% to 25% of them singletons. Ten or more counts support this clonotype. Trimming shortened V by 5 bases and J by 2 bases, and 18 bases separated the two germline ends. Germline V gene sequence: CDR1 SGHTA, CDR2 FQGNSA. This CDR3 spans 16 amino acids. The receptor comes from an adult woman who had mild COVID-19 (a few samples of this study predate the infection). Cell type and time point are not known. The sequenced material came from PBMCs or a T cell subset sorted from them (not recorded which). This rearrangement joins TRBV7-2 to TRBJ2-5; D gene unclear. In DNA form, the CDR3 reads TGTGCCAGCAGCGCCGGCGGATGGGGAAGGCAAGAGACCCAGTACTTC. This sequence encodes CASSAGGWGRQETQYF.